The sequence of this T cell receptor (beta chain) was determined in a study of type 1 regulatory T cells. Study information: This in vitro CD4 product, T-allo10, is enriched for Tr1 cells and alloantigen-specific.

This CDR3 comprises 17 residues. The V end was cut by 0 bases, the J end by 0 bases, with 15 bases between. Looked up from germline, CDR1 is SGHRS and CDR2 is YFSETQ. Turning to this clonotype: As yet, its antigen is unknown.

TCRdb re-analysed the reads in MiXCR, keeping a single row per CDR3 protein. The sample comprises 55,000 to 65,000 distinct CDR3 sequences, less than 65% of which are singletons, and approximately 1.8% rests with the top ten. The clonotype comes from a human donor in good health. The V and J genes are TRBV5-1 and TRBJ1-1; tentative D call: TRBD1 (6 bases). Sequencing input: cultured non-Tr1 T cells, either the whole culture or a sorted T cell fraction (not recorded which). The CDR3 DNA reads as TGCGCCAGCAGCTTGGGTACAGGGCTGGGCCTGAACACTGAAGCTTTCTTT. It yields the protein CASSLGTGLGLNTEAFF.